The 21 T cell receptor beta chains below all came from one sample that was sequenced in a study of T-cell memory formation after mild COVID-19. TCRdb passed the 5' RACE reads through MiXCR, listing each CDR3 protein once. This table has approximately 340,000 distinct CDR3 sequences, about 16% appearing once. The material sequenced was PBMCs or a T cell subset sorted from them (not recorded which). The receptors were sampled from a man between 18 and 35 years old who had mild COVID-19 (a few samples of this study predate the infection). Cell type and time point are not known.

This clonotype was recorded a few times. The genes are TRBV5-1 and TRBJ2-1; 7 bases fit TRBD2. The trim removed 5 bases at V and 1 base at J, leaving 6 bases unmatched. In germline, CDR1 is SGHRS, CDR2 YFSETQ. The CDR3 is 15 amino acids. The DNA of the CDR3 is TGCGCCAGCAGTATAGGCGGGGGATCCTACAATGAGCAGTTCTTC. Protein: CASSIGGGSYNEQFF.

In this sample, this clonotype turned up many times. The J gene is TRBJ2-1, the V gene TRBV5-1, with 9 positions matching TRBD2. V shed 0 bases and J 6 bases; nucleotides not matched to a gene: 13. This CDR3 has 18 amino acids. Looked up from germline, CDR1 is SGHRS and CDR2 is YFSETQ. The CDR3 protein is CASSLVWLGLAGVNEQFF. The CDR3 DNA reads TGCGCCAGCAGCTTGGTGTGGTTGGGACTAGCCGGGGTCAATGAGCAGTTCTTC.

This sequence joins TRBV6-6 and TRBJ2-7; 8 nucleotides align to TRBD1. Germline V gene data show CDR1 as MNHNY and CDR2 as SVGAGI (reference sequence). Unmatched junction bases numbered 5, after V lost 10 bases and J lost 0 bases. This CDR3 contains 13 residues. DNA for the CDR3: TGTGCCACCCGGACAGGGTTCTCCTACGAGCAGTACGTC. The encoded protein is CATRTGFSYEQYV.

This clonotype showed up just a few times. CDR3 coding DNA: TGCAGTGCTTCAATCCGGGATACGCAGTATTTT. Translated, it gives CSASIRDTQYF. V usage is TRBV20-1 and J usage is TRBJ2-3; D not resolved. Germline V gene data show CDR1 as DFQATT and CDR2 as SNEGSKA (reference sequence). The V gene lost 5 bases and the J gene lost 6 bases, with 9 bases spanning the gap. CDR3 length equals 11 residues.

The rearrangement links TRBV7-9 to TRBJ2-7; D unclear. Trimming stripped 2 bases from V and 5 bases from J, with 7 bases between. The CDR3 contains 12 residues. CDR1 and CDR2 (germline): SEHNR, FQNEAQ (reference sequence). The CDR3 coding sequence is TGTGCCAGCAGCTTATATGGCAACGAGCAGTACGTC. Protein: CASSLYGNEQYV.

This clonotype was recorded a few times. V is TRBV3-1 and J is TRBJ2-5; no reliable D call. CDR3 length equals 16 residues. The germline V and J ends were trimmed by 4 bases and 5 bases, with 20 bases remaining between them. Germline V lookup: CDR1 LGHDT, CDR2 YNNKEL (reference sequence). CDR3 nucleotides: TGTGCCAGCAGCCTGCCGCTCAGCCCCACGGACGAGACCCAGTACTTC. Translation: CASSLPLSPTDETQYF.

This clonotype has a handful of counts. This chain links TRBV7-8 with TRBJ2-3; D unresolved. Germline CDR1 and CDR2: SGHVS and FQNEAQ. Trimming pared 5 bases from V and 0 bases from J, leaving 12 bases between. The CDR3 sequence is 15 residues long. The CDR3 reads CASSLWRLSTDTQYF. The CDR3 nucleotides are TGTGCCAGCAGCCTCTGGCGGCTTAGCACAGATACGCAGTATTTT.

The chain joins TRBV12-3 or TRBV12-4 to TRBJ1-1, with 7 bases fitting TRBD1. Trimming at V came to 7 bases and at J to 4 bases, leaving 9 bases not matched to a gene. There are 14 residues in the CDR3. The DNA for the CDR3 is TGTGCCAGCACCTCCTGGGCAGGGGGCACTGAAGCTTTCTTT. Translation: CASTSWAGGTEAFF.

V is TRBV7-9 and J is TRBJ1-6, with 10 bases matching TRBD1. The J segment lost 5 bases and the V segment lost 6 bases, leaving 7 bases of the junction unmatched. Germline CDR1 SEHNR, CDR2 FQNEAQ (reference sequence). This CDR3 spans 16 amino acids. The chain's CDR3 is CASRSDRGPHNSPLHF. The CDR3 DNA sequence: TGTGCCAGCAGATCTGACAGGGGGCCGCATAATTCACCCCTCCACTTT.

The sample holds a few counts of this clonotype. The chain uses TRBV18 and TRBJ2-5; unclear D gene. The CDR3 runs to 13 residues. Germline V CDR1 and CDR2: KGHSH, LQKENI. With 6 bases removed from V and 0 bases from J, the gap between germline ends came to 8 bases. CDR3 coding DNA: TGTGCCAGCTCCCCTCCGTACCAAGAGACCCAGTACTTC. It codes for CASSPPYQETQYF.

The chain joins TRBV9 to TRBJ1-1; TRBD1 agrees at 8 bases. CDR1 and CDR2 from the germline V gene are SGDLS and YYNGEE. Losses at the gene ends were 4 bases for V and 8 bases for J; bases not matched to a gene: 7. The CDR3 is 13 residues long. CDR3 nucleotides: TGTGCCAGCAGCACTGACAGGGGTGACGAAGCTTTCTTT. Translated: CASSTDRGDEAFF.

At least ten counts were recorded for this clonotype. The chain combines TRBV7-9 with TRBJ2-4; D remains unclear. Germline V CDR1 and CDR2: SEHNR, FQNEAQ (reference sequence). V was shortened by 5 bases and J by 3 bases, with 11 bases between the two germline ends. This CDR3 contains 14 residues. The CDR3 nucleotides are TGTGCCAGCAGCCCAGACGGTCTCAAAAACATTCAGTACTTC. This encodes CASSPDGLKNIQYF.

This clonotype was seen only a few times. DNA of the CDR3: TGTGCCAGCAGCCAAGATGTAGGAGATACGCAGTATTTT. The encoded protein is CASSQDVGDTQYF. The genes are TRBV3-1 and TRBJ2-3, with D hard to call. Germline V gene sequence: CDR1 LGHDT, CDR2 YNNKEL (reference sequence). The CDR3 has 13 amino acids. V was clipped by 0 bases and J by 5 bases, with 6 bases between them.

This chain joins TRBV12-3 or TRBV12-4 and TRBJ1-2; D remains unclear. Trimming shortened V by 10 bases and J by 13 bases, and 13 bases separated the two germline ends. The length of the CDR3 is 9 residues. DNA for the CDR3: TGTGCCACCCAGCCCCCACTCACCTTC. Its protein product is CATQPPLTF.

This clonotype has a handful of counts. Written as DNA, the CDR3 is TGTGCCAGCAGCTACACGACAGGGCGAGAGACCCAGTACTTC. Translation gives CASSYTTGRETQYF. The chain uses TRBV6-6 and TRBJ2-5, with 7 bases matching TRBD1. Per germline, CDR1 MNHNY and CDR2 SVGAGI (reference sequence). The J segment lost 4 bases and the V segment lost 6 bases, leaving 8 bases of the junction unmatched. The CDR3 length is 14 residues.

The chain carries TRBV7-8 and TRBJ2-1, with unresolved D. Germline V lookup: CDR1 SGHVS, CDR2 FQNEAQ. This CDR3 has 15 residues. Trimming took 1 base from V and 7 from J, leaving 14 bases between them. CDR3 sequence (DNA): TGTGCCAGCAGCTTAGTGGAAGGTCCCTTAAATGAGCAGTTCTTC. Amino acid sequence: CASSLVEGPLNEQFF. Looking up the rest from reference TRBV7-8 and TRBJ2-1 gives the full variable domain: GAGVSQSPRYKVAKRGQDVALRCDPISGHVSLFWYQQALGQGPEFLTYFQNEAQLDKSGLPSDRFFAERPEGSVSTLKIQRTQQEDSAVYLCASSLVEGPLNEQFFGPGTRLTVL.

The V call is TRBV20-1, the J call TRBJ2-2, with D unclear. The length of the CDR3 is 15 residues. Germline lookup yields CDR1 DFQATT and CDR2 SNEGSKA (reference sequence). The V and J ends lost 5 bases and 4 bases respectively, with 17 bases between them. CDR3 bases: TGCAGTGCTCTTCGAGCCGGTCCGAGCACCGGGGAGCTGTTTTTT. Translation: CSALRAGPSTGELFF.

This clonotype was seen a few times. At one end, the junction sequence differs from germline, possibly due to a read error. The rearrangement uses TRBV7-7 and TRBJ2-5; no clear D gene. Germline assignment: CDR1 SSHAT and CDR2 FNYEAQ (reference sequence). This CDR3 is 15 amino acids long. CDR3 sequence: CASSSTVGYQETQYF. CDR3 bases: TGTGCTAGCAGCTCCACAGTGGGCTATCAAGAGACCCAGTACTTC.

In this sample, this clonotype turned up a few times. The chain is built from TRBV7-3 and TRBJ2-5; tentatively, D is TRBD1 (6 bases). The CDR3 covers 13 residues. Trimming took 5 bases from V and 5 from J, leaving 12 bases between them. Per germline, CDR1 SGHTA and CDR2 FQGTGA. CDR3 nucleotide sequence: TGTGCCAGCAGCGAGGGGGTCCGGGAGACCCAGTACTTC. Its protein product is CASSEGVRETQYF. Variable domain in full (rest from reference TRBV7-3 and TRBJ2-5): GAGVSQTPSNKVTEKGKYVELRCDPISGHTALYWYRQSLGQGPEFLIYFQGTGAADDSGLPNDRFFAVRPEGSVSTLKIQRTERGDSAVYLCASSEGVRETQYFGPGTRLLVL.

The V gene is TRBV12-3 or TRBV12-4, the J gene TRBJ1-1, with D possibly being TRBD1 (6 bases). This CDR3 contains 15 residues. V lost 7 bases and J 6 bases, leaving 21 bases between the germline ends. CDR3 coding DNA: TGTGCCAGCACCATGTCCCACTCGGGGGGCCCTGAAGCTTTCTTT. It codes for CASTMSHSGGPEAFF.

Here the CDR3 DNA reads TGTGCCAGCAGCCAAGAATTCGGCGGTTATTCCACCGGGGAGCTGTTTTTT. Its protein product is CASSQEFGGYSTGELFF. The chain has TRBV3-1 and TRBJ2-2, with unresolved D. V was pared by 0 bases and J by 4 bases, with 15 bases between. The germline CDR1 and CDR2 sequences are LGHDT and YNNKEL (reference sequence). The CDR3 covers 17 residues. Supplemented by reference TRBV3-1 and TRBJ2-2, the full variable domain reads DTAVSQTPKYLVTQMGNDKSIKCEQNLGHDTMYWYKQDSKKFLKIMFSYNNKELIINETVPNRFSPKSPDKAHLNLHINSLELGDSAVYFCASSQEFGGYSTGELFFGEGSRLTVL.